The 8 T cell receptor beta chains below were found in one sample sequenced in a study of cytotoxic CD8 clonotypes in ibrutinib-treated CLL. Clones were sequenced by immunoSEQ multiplex PCR, and TCRdb holds only the in-frame ones, with some missing. The sample includes about 58,000 clones, about three quarters seen only once; the top ten take about 45%. The sample here was PBMCs, taken after 12 months of ibrutinib treatment. The receptors derive from a human donor with chronic lymphocytic leukemia.

DNA of the CDR3: TGTGCCAGCAGCGCCGAGGCAGATGTCTTTACTGAAGCTTTCTTT. Translation gives CASSAEADVFTEAFF. The rearrangement links TRBV9 to TRBJ1-1; D not resolved. The ends were cut back, 3 bases at V and 5 bases at J, with 17 bases in the middle. This CDR3 spans 15 amino acids. Germline V lookup: CDR1 SGDLS, CDR2 YYNGEE.

This rearrangement joins TRBV30 to TRBJ1-1; 9 positions match TRBD1. Germline V gives CDR1 GTSNPN, CDR2 SVGIG (reference sequence). J lost 4 bases, V lost 3 bases, and 3 bases had no gene match. CDR3 size: 13 residues. DNA for the CDR3: TGTGCCTGGAGCCGACAGGGGGGCACTGAAGCTTTCTTT. It is translated as CAWSRQGGTEAFF.

V is TRBV9 and J is TRBJ2-3; D is unresolved. The CDR3 sequence is 14 residues long. V lost 0 bases and J 1 base, leaving 6 bases between the germline ends. Per germline, CDR1 SGDLS and CDR2 YYNGEE. The CDR3 spells CASSVGLGTDTQYF. In nucleotides, the CDR3 is TGTGCCAGCAGCGTAGGGCTGGGCACAGATACGCAGTATTTT.

The rearrangement joins TRBV7-2 to TRBJ1-2, with TRBD1 matching 10 bases. Germline V gene lookup returns CDR1 SGHTA and CDR2 FQGNSA. The CDR3 totals 16 residues. The ends lost 1 base at V and 2 bases at J; junction bases unmatched: 4. DNA of the CDR3: TGTGCCAGCAGCTTAGGGGGACAGGGGCGGAACTATGGCTACACCTTC. It is translated as CASSLGGQGRNYGYTF.

The chain links TRBV7-2 to TRBJ1-2; D remains ambiguous. V was trimmed by 5 bases and J by 5 bases, leaving 15 bases between them. This CDR3 has 14 residues. Germline V gene lookup returns CDR1 SGHTA and CDR2 FQGNSA. CDR3 loop: CASSPPPSSYGYTF. CDR3 nucleotide sequence: TGTGCCAGCAGCCCTCCCCCCAGCTCGTATGGCTACACCTTC.

The J gene is TRBJ2-4, the V gene TRBV5-4; tentative D call: TRBD2 (6 bases). Germline CDR1 SGHNT, CDR2 YYREEE (reference sequence). The ends were cut back, 1 base at V and 5 bases at J, with 10 bases in the middle. There are 14 residues in the CDR3. The CDR3 bases are TGTGCCAGCAGCTTGAGGGAGGCCCAAAACATTCAGTACTTC. Residues: CASSLREAQNIQYF.

This clone was recorded a few times. The J gene is TRBJ2-5, the V gene TRBV9, with D possibly being TRBD2 (5 bases). CDR1 and CDR2 from the germline V gene are SGDLS and YYNGEE. Trimming left V 4 bases short and J 3 bases short, with 13 bases between. CDR3 length: 14 residues. This CDR3 is CASSPRLAEETQYF. The CDR3 coding sequence is TGTGCCAGCAGCCCCCGGCTAGCAGAAGAGACCCAGTACTTC. Full variable domain (outside the CDR3, taken from reference TRBV9 and TRBJ2-5): DSGVTQTPKHLITATGQRVTLRCSPRSGDLSVYWYQQSLDQGLQFLIQYYNGEERAKGNILERFSAQQFPDLHSELNLSSLELGDSALYFCASSPRLAEETQYFGPGTRLLVL.

The V call is TRBV27, the J call TRBJ2-7, with D possibly matching TRBD1 (5 bases). Trimming took 0 bases from V and 0 from J, leaving 21 bases between them. The germline V gene has CDR1 MNHEY and CDR2 SMNVEV (reference sequence). This CDR3 region has 19 residues. This CDR3 is CASSLSRAGLSVGSYEQYF. The CDR3 DNA reads TGTGCCAGCAGTTTATCACGGGCAGGGCTATCGGTCGGCTCCTACGAGCAGTACTTC.